The 17 T cell receptor beta chains given below trace back to one sample, sequenced in a study of T cell responses to AZD1222 COVID-19 vaccine. Here immunoSEQ multiplex PCR was the method, and the copy in TCRdb shows in-frame clones only, minus some. Of tens of thousands of clones listed, roughly 84% were seen once; the top ten hold more than 10%. The specimen was peripheral blood, collected on day 0 of AZD1222 vaccination. The receptors come from an adult in good health.

The chain combines TRBV11-2 with TRBJ2-2; a possible D gene is TRBD1 (5 bases). CDR1 and CDR2 (germline): SGHAT, FQNNGV. V lost 0 bases and J 0 bases, leaving 17 bases between the germline ends. This CDR3 has 19 amino acids. CDR3 protein: CASSLEGPGAGANTGELFF. The CDR3 DNA follows: TGTGCCAGCAGCTTAGAAGGCCCTGGGGCAGGAGCGAACACCGGGGAGCTGTTTTTT.

The V call is TRBV7-9, the J call TRBJ2-7; D is unresolved. Deletions cut 0 bases from V and 3 bases from J, with 6 bases between. Germline V gives CDR1 SEHNR, CDR2 FQNEAQ (reference sequence). The CDR3 is made up of 13 amino acids. This CDR3 is CASSLAYSYEQYF. Here the CDR3 DNA reads TGTGCCAGCAGCTTAGCATACAGCTACGAGCAGTACTTC. Complete variable domain (other parts from reference TRBV7-9 and TRBJ2-7): DTGVSQNPRHKITKRGQNVTFRCDPISEHNRLYWYRQTLGQGPEFLTYFQNEAQLEKSRLLSDRFSAERPKGSFSTLEIQRTEQGDSAMYLCASSLAYSYEQYFGPGTRLTVT.

The V and J genes are TRBV30 and TRBJ2-2; D is unclear. Trimming left V 1 base short and J 6 bases short, with 6 bases between. The germline V gene encodes CDR1 GTSNPN and CDR2 SVGIG (reference sequence). The CDR3 runs 12 residues. CDR3 residues: CAWSGLAGELFF. DNA for the CDR3: TGTGCCTGGAGTGGACTGGCCGGGGAGCTGTTTTTT. The full variable domain, completed using reference TRBV30 and TRBJ2-2, is SQTIHQWPATLVQPVGSPLSLECTVEGTSNPNLYWYRQAAGRGLQLLFYSVGIGQISSEVPQNLSASRPQDRQFILSSKKLLLSDSGFYLCAWSGLAGELFFGEGSRLTVL.

The rearrangement joins TRBV2 to TRBJ1-2; TRBD1 is a possible D gene (6 bases). The length of the CDR3 is 14 residues. Trimming pared 8 bases from V and 7 bases from J, leaving 20 bases between. CDR1 and CDR2 from the germline V gene are SNHLY and FYNNEI. The CDR3 reads CASGDTALLSGYTF. The CDR3 nucleotides are TGTGCCAGCGGGGACACGGCCCTGCTATCTGGCTACACCTTC.

The CDR3: CATSDLRQGADTGELFF. The CDR3 DNA reads as TGTGCCACCAGTGATTTGAGACAGGGGGCGGACACCGGGGAGCTGTTTTTT. The chain has TRBV24-1 and TRBJ2-2; 10 bases line up with TRBD1. V shed 0 bases and J 3 bases; nucleotides not matched to a gene: 3. Germline-derived CDR1 and CDR2 are KGHDR and SFDVKD. The CDR3 spans 17 residues.

CDR3 coding DNA: TGTGCCAGCAGCTCGGACAGTAACTATGGCTACACCTTC. It specifies CASSSDSNYGYTF. V gene TRBV7-3 combines with J gene TRBJ1-2; a possible D gene is TRBD1 (6 bases). CDR1 is SGHTA, CDR2 FQGTGA, per germline. V dropped 4 bases and J dropped 1 base, with 7 bases sitting between them. There are 13 residues in the CDR3.

The chain recombines TRBV12-3 or TRBV12-4 with TRBJ1-1, with D uncertain. The ends were cut back, 3 bases at V and 1 base at J, with 6 bases in the middle. The CDR3 sequence is 13 residues long. CDR3 loop: CASSFTANTEAFF. The DNA for the CDR3 is TGTGCCAGCAGTTTTACAGCGAACACTGAAGCTTTCTTT.

This clone has just one count. The genes are TRBV28 and TRBJ2-7, with a tentative D call TRBD1 (6 bases). The V gene's germline CDR1 is MDHEN and CDR2 SYDVKM. The CDR3 is made up of 13 amino acids. The V end lost 7 bases, the J end lost 3 bases, and 13 bases lay between the germline ends. CDR3 amino acids: CASKGHLGYEQYF. The CDR3 nucleotides read TGTGCCAGCAAGGGACATTTGGGCTACGAGCAGTACTTC.

This chain uses TRBV5-6 with TRBJ1-4; D is perhaps TRBD1 (6 bases). Germline CDR1 and CDR2: SGHDT and YYEEEE. Trimming removed 1 base at V and 10 bases at J, with 8 bases between. The CDR3 is made up of 12 amino acids. The CDR3 loop is CASSLRGGKLFF. CDR3 nucleotide sequence: TGTGCCAGCAGCTTGAGAGGGGGAAAACTGTTTTTT.

J is TRBJ2-7 and V is TRBV7-9, with TRBD1 matching over 9 bases. Losses at the gene ends were 5 bases for V and 0 bases for J; bases not matched to a gene: 5. The CDR3 consists of 15 residues. Germline CDR1 is SEHNR and CDR2 is FQNEAQ (reference sequence). CDR3: CASSQTGGSSYEQYF. CDR3 sequence (DNA): TGTGCCAGCAGCCAGACAGGGGGGAGCTCCTACGAGCAGTACTTC.

V is TRBV19 and J is TRBJ2-1; no firm D call. V lost 6 bases to trimming and J lost 4 bases, with 13 bases between them. This CDR3 region has 14 residues. The germline V gene encodes CDR1 LNHDA and CDR2 SQIVND (reference sequence). CDR3 sequence: CASRPKQSYNEQFF. The CDR3 coding sequence is TGTGCCAGTAGGCCGAAACAGTCGTACAATGAGCAGTTCTTC.

The chain combines TRBV19 with TRBJ2-7; the match to TRBD2 covers 8 bases. The length of the CDR3 is 16 residues. After removal of 6 bases from V and 2 bases from J, the junction contained 12 bases not matched to a gene. CDR1 is LNHDA and CDR2 is SQIVND in the germline V gene (reference sequence). CDR3 DNA: TGTGCCAGTAGCGCCCCGAGTAGCGGGGCTACCTACGAGCAGTACTTC. Translating it yields CASSAPSSGATYEQYF.

CDR3 residues: CASSPQPTTGTRPNYGYTF. The CDR3 nucleotides are TGTGCCAGCAGCCCTCAACCGACGACCGGGACTCGGCCTAACTATGGCTACACCTTC. The chain carries TRBV4-2 and TRBJ1-2; D is perhaps TRBD1 (5 bases). The V gene's germline CDR1 is LGHNA and CDR2 YNFKEQ. V lost 4 bases and J 0 bases, leaving 24 bases between the germline ends. The CDR3 is made up of 19 amino acids.

V usage is TRBV5-4 and J usage is TRBJ1-3; D not resolved. V was clipped by 1 base and J by 1 base, with 15 bases between them. The germline V gene has CDR1 SGHNT and CDR2 YYREEE (reference sequence). The CDR3 extends over 17 amino acids. The DNA of the CDR3 is TGTGCCAGCAGCTTGAATCTAGTAACCAGTTCTGGAAACACCATATATTTT. The encoded protein is CASSLNLVTSSGNTIYF.

The rearrangement uses TRBV2 and TRBJ1-6; 9 positions match TRBD1. Germline assignment: CDR1 SNHLY and CDR2 FYNNEI. This CDR3 region has 16 residues. After removal of 3 bases from V and 7 bases from J, the junction contained 7 bases not matched to a gene. The CDR3 nucleotides are TGTGCCAGCAGTGACCCCGTCGGGACAGGGAATTCACCCCTCCACTTT. Protein product: CASSDPVGTGNSPLHF.

V gene TRBV5-4 combines with J gene TRBJ1-3; TRBD1 might be the D (5 bases). This CDR3 spans 15 amino acids. Germline-derived CDR1 and CDR2 are SGHNT and YYREEE (reference sequence). Trimming took off 3 bases at V and 0 bases at J, with 10 bases between the two ends. CDR3 nucleotides: TGTGCCAGCAGCTCGACAGCCGACTCTGGAAACACCATATATTTT. It yields the protein CASSSTADSGNTIYF.

The CDR3 loop reads CASTRQANTEAFF. As DNA, the CDR3 is TGTGCCAGCACCCGACAGGCTAACACTGAAGCTTTCTTT. This rearrangement joins TRBV28 to TRBJ1-1; D may be TRBD1 (6 bases). The CDR3 extends over 13 amino acids. Per germline, CDR1 MDHEN and CDR2 SYDVKM. Trimming took off 7 bases at V and 2 bases at J, with 11 bases between the two ends.